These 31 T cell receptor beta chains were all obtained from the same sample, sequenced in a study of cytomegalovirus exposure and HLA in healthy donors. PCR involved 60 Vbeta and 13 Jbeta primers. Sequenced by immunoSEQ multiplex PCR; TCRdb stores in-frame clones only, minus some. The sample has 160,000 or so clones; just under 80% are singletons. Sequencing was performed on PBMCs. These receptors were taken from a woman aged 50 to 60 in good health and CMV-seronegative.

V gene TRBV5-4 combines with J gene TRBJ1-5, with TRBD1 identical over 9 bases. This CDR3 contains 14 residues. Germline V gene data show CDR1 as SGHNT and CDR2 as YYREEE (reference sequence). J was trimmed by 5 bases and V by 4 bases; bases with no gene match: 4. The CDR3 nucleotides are TGTGCCAGCAGCCGGGACAGGGACGATCAGCCCCAGCATTTT. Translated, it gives CASSRDRDDQPQHF.

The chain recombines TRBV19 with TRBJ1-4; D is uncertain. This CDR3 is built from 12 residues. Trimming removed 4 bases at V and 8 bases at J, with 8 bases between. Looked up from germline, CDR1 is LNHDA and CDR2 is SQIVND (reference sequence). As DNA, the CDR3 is TGTGCCAGTAGTAGTCTCCAGGAAAAACTGTTTTTT. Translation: CASSSLQEKLFF.

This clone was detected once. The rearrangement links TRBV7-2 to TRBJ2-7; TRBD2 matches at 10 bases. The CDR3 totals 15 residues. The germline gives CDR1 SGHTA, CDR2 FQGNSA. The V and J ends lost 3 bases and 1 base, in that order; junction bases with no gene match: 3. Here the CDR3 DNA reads TGTGCCAGCAGCTTTAGCGGGGGGCTTTCCTACGAGCAGTACTTC. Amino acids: CASSFSGGLSYEQYF.

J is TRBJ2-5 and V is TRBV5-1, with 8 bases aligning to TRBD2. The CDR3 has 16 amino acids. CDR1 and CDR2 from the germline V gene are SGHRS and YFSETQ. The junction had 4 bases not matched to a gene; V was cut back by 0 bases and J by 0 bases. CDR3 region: CASSLGLARYQETQYF. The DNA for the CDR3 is TGCGCCAGCAGCTTGGGACTAGCGAGGTACCAAGAGACCCAGTACTTC.

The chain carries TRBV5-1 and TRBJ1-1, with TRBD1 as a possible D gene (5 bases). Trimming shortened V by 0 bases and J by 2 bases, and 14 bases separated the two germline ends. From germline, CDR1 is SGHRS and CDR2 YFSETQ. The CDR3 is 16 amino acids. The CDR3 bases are TGCGCCAGCAGCTTGGCCGGCGGGAGGGGTAACACTGAAGCTTTCTTT. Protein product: CASSLAGGRGNTEAFF.

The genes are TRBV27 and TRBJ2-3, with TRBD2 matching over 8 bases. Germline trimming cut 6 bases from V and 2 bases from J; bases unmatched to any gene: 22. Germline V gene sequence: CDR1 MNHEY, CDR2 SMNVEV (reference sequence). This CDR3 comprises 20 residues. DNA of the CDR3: TGTGCCAGCAGCCGCGGACCATCCCGGTTACCTAGCGGGTACACAGATACGCAGTATTTT. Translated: CASSRGPSRLPSGYTDTQYF.

The CDR3 loop reads CASLNRGQYSNQPQHF. CDR3 in DNA: TGTGCCAGCTTGAACAGGGGGCAATATAGCAATCAGCCCCAGCATTTT. The V gene is TRBV28, the J gene TRBJ1-5; 9 nucleotides line up with TRBD1. This CDR3 region has 16 residues. Trimming at V came to 8 bases and at J to 0 bases, leaving 8 bases not matched to a gene. Germline loops: CDR1 MDHEN, CDR2 SYDVKM. Filled out from reference TRBV28 and TRBJ1-5, the complete variable domain reads DVKVTQSSRYLVKRTGEKVFLECVQDMDHENMFWYRQDPGLGLRLIYFSYDVKMKEKGDIPEGYSVSREKKERFSLILESASTNQTSMYLCASLNRGQYSNQPQHFGDGTRLSIL.

The DNA for the CDR3 is TGTGCCAGCACCTTGGACAGGTTCGATCAGCCCCAGCATTTT. This sequence encodes CASTLDRFDQPQHF. The genes are TRBV2 and TRBJ1-5, with 7 bases aligning to TRBD1. CDR1 is SNHLY, CDR2 FYNNEI, per germline. This CDR3 region has 14 residues. V shed 7 bases, J shed 5 bases, and the junction held 8 bases outside the gene matches.

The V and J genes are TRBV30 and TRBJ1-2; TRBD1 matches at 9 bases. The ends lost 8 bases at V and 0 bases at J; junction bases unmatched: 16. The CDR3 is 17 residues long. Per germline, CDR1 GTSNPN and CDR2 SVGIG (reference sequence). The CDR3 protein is CALYRDRVRVTNYGYTF. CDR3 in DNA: TGTGCCCTCTACCGGGACAGGGTGCGGGTAACTAACTATGGCTACACCTTC. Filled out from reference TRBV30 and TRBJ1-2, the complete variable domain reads SQTIHQWPATLVQPVGSPLSLECTVEGTSNPNLYWYRQAAGRGLQLLFYSVGIGQISSEVPQNLSASRPQDRQFILSSKKLLLSDSGFYLCALYRDRVRVTNYGYTFGSGTRLTVV.

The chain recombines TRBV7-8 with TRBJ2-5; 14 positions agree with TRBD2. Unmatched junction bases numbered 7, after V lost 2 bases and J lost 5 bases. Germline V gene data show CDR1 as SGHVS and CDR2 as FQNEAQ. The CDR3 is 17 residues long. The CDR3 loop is CASSLLTSGGARETQYF. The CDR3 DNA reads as TGTGCCAGCAGCTTACTGACTAGCGGGGGGGCCAGGGAGACCCAGTACTTC.

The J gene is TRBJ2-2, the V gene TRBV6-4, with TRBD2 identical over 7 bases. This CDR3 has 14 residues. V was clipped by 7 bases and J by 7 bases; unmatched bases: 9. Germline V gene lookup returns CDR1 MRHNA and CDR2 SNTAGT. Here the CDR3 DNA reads TGTGCCAGCACCGAGGGAGGGGAGAGCGGGGAGCTGTTTTTT. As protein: CASTEGGESGELFF.

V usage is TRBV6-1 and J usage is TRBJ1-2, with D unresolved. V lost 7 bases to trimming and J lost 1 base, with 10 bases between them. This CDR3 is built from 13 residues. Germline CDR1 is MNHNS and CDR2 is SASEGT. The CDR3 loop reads CASMRQLNYGYTF. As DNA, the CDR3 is TGTGCCAGCATGCGGCAGCTTAACTATGGCTACACCTTC.

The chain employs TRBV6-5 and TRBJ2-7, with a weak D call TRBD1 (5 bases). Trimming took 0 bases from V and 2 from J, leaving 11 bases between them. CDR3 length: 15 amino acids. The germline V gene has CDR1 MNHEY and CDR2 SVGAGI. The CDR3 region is CASSYSGQAPYEQYF. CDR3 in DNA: TGTGCCAGCAGTTACTCGGGGCAGGCTCCCTACGAGCAGTACTTC.

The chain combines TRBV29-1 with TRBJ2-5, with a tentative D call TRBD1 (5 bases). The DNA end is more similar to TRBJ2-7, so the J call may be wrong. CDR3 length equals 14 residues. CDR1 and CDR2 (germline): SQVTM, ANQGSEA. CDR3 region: CSVEKGQGLSEQYF. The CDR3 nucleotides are TGCAGCGTTGAAAAGGGCCAGGGTCTGTCCGAGCAGTACTTC.

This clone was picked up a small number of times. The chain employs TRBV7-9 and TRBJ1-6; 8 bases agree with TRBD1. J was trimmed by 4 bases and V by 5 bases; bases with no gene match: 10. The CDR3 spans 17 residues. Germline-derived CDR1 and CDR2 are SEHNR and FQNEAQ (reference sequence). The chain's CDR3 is CASSIIPGTGYNSPLHF. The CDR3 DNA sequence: TGTGCCAGCAGCATAATCCCCGGGACAGGATATAATTCACCCCTCCACTTT.

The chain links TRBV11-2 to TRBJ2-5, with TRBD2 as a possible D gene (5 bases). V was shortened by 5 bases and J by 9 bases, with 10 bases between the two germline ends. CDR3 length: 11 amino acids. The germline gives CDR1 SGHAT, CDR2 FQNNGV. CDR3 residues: CASSLGVSQYF. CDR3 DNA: TGTGCCAGCAGCCTCGGGGTATCCCAGTACTTC.

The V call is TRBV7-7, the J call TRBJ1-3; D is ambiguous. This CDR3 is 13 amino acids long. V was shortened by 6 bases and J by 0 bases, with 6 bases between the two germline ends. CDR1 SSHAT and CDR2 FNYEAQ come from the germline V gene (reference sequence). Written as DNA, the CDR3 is TGTGCCAGCAGTATTAGCTCTGGAAACACCATATATTTT. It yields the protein CASSISSGNTIYF.

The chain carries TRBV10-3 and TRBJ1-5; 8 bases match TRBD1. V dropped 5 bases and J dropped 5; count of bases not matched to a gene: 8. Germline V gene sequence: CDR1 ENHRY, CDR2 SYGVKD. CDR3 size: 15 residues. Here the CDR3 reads CAISRDGQGYQPQHF. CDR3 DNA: TGTGCCATCAGTAGGGACGGACAGGGCTATCAGCCCCAGCATTTT.

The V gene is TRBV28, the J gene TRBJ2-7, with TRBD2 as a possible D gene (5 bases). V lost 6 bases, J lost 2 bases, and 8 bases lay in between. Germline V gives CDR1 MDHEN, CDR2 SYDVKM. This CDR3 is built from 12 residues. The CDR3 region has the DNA TGTGCCAGCAGACAGACTACCTACGAGCAGTACTTC. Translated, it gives CASRQTTYEQYF.

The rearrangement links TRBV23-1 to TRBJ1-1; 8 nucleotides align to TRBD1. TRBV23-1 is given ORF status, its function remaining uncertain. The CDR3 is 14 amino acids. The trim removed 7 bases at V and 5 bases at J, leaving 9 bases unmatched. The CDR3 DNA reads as TGCGCCAGCATCGGACAGGGACGTCGGACTGAAGCTTTCTTT. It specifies CASIGQGRRTEAFF.

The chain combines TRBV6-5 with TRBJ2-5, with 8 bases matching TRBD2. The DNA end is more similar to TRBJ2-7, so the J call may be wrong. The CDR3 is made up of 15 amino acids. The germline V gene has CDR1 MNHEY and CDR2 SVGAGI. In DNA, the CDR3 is TGTGCCAGCAGACCCGAGGGACTAGGGGCCTACGAGCAGTACTTC. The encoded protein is CASRPEGLGAYEQYF.

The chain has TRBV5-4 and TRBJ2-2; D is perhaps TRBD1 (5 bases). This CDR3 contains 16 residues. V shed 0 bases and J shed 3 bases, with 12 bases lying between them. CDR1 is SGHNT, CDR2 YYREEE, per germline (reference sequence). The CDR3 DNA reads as TGTGCCAGCAGCTTGGAAATGGGGCAGGACACCGGGGAGCTGTTTTTT. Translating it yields CASSLEMGQDTGELFF.

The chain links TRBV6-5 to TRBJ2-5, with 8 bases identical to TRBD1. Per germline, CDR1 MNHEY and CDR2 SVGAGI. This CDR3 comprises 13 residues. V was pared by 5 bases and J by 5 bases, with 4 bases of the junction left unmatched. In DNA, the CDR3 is TGTGCCAGCAGTACGGACAGGGCGGAGACCCAGTACTTC. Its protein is CASSTDRAETQYF.

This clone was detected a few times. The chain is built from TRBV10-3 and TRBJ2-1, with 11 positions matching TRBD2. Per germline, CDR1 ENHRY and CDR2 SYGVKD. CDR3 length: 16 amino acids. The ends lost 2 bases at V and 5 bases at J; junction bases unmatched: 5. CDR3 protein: CAISERTSGLNNEQFF. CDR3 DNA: TGTGCCATCAGTGAGCGGACTAGCGGGCTAAACAATGAGCAGTTCTTC.

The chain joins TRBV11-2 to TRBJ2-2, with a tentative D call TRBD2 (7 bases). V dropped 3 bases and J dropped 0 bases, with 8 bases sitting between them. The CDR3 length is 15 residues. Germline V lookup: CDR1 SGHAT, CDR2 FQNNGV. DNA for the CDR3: TGTGCCAGCAGCTTCGGGGGGCCGAACACCGGGGAGCTGTTTTTT. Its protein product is CASSFGGPNTGELFF.

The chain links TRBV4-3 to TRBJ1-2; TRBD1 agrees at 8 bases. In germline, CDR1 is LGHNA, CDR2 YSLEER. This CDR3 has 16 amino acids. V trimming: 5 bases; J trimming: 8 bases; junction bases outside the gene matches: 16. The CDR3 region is CASSEGLRGLVGGYTF. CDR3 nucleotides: TGCGCCAGCAGCGAAGGCCTCAGGGGGCTAGTTGGGGGCTACACCTTC.

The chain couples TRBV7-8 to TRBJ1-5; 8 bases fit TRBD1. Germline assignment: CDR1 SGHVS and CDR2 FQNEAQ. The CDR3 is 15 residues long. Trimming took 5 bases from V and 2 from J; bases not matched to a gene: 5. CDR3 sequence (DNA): TGTGCCAGCAGCCCGCAGGGGGCAGGCAATCAGCCCCAGCATTTT. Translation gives CASSPQGAGNQPQHF.

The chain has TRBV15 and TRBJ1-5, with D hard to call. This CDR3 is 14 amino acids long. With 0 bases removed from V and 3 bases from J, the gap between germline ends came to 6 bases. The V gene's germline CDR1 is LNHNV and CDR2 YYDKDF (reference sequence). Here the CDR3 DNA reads TGTGCCACCAGCAGAGATCAGAACAATCAGCCCCAGCATTTT. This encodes CATSRDQNNQPQHF.

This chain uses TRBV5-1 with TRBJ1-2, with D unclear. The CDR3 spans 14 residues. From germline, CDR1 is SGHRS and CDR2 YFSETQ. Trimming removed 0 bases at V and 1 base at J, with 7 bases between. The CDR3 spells CASSLGVVNYGYTF. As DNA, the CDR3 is TGCGCCAGCAGCTTGGGCGTGGTTAACTATGGCTACACCTTC.

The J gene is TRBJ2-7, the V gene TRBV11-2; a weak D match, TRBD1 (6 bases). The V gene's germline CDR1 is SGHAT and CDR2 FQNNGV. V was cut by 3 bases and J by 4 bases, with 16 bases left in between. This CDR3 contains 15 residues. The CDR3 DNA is TGTGCCAGCAGCTTCGATGGCAGGGGAATGTACGAGCAGTACTTC. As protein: CASSFDGRGMYEQYF.

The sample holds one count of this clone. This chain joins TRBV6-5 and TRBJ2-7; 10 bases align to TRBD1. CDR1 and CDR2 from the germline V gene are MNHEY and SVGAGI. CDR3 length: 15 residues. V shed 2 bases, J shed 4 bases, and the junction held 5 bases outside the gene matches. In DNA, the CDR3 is TGTGCCAGCAGTTACCGAGGGACAGGGGAATACGAGCAGTACTTC. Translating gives CASSYRGTGEYEQYF.